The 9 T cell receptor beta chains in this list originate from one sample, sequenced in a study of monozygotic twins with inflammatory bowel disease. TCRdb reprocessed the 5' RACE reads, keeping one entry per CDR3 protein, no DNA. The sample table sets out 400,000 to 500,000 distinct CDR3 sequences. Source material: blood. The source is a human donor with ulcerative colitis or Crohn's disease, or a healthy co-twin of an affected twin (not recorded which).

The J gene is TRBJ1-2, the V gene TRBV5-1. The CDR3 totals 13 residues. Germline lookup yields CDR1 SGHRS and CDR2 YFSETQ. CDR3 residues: CASREGSNYGYTF. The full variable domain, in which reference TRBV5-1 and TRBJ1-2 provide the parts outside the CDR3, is KAGVTQTPRYLIKTRGQQVTLSCSPISGHRSVSWYQQTPGQGLQFLFEYFSETQRNKGNFPGRFSGRQFSNSRSEMNVSTLELGDSALYLCASREGSNYGYTFGSGTRLTVV.

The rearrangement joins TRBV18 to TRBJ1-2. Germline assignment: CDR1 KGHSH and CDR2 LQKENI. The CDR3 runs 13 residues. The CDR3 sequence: CASSPQFAYGYTF. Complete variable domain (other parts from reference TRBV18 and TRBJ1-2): NAGVMQNPRHLVRRRGQEARLRCSPMKGHSHVYWYRQLPEEGLKFMVYLQKENIIDESGMPKERFSAEFPKEGPSILRIQQVVRGDSAAYFCASSPQFAYGYTFGSGTRLTVV.

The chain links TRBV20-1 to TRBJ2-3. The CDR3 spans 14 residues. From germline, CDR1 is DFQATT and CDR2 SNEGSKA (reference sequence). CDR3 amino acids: CSARDILGTDTQYF.

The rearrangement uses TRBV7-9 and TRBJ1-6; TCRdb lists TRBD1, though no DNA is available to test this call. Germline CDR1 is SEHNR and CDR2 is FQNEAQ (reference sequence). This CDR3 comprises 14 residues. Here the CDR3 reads CASSLGGQGSPLHF.

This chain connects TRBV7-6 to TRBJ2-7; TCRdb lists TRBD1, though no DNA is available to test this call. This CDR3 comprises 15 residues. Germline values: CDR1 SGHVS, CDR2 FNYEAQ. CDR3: CASSSGQANSYEQYF.

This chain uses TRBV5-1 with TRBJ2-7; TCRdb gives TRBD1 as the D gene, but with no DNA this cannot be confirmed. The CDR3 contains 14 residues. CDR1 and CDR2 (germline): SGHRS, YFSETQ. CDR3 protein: CASSLSGKLYEQYF.

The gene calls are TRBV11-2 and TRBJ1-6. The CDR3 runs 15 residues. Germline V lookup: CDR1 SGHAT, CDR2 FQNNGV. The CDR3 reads CASSSQDTYNSPLHF.

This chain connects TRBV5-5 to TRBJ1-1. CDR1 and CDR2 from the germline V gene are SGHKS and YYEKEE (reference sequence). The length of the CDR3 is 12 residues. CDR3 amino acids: CASMEPYTEAFF.

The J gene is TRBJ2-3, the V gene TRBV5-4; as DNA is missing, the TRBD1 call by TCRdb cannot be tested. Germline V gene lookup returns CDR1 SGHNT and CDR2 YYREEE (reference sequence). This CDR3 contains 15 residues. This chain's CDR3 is CASSLPGQGTDTQYF.